This T cell receptor beta chain was recovered during a study of cytotoxic CD8 clonotypes in ibrutinib-treated CLL (dated by TCRdb to about 2021). Broadly, across the study: In this cohort, 15 patients were treatment-naive and approximately ten were relapsed/refractory, while 17 to 18 had unmutated IGHV. Responses were partial in roughly 24 patients and complete in 2; after median roughly 69 months follow-up, some 15 stayed in remission and 12 progressed. Response samples were obtained after a median of around 11 months of treatment, with a range of about 6 to 40 months. An average of around 250,000 productive templates and 94,082 productive rearrangements was obtained per sample. Longitudinal samples were available for about 30% of the 86 trial participants. Cryopreserved peripheral blood mononuclear cells were obtained prior to treatment, at the time of response, and at either disease progression or sustained remission. Every sample from remission and from progressive disease was obtained while the patients were still on ibrutinib.

In the paper's terms, the time point label means: roughly 25 months on ibrutinib. For TCR beta library preparation, roughly 2 micrograms of genomic DNA was extracted from cryopreserved PBMCs. High-throughput TCR beta sequencing was performed on longitudinal blood samples from CLL patients receiving ibrutinib monotherapy. Patients were enrolled in a phase 2 open-label single-center ibrutinib monotherapy trial. About this clone: Its antigen target is currently unknown. No per-base quality is available; no much larger clone lies one base away.

The investigation overall reported the following: Sampling times were not matched between sustained-remission and progressing patients, and lymph node repertoires were not studied. Public clonotypes were rare and either shrank or stayed stable during treatment, and the rise in clonality at ibrutinib response reflected expansion of private clonotypes. Baseline clonality was found to be higher than that of age-matched healthy donors and was strongly correlated with circulating CD8+ T-cell counts. At ibrutinib response clonality went up, during sustained remission it held steady, and at progression it dropped back toward baseline.

The CDR3 covers 15 residues, taking in both the cysteine and the phenylalanine. The entry retains the CDR3 DNA only, 45 bases that are in frame from base 1. As encoded in the germline V gene (reference sequence), CDR1 is MNHEY while CDR2 is SMNVEV. Between the V and J ends, shortened by 3 bases and 0 bases respectively, the junction contains 9 bases. The goal of deep resolution MiSeq sequencing was a depth between 1 in 1 million and 1 in 200,000 T cells, and coverage averaged 10x per clonotype. The immunoSEQ hsTCRB Kit was used to generate TCR beta libraries. As for the original processing: The data were analyzed with ImmunoSEQ Analyzer and ImmunoSEQ Data Assistant, and V, D and J gene assignments followed IMGT definitions. Clonality, which ranges from 0 to 1, was calculated by subtracting the normalized Shannon entropy of productive rearrangement frequencies from one. Only overrepresented clonotypes making up at least 0.05% of each patient's repertoire were included in the public clonotype analysis. Approximately 12 repertoires from age-matched healthy donors, obtained from immuneACCESS, served as clonality controls. The clones in this table, taken by TCRdb from immuneACCESS, are in-frame only. Not every clone is retained; where verified, under half of the shortfall comes from an unresolved V gene, and the cause of the rest is unknown. V and J calls and clone size follow that table, whereas D and trimming were derived from the DNA. Across this sample there are about 130,000 clones, with 70% to 90% seen only once. The ten most abundant clones make up approximately 2% of the sample.

Sequenced here: PBMCs, sampled after 24 months of ibrutinib treatment. The clonotype originates from a human donor with chronic lymphocytic leukemia. The rearrangement joined TRBV27 to TRBJ2-1; the D gene is not confidently resolved. The CDR3 region has the sequence CASSLGSSSYNEQFF. The nucleotide sequence reads as follows: TGTGCCAGCAGTTTGGGATCAAGCTCCTACAATGAGCAGTTCTTC.